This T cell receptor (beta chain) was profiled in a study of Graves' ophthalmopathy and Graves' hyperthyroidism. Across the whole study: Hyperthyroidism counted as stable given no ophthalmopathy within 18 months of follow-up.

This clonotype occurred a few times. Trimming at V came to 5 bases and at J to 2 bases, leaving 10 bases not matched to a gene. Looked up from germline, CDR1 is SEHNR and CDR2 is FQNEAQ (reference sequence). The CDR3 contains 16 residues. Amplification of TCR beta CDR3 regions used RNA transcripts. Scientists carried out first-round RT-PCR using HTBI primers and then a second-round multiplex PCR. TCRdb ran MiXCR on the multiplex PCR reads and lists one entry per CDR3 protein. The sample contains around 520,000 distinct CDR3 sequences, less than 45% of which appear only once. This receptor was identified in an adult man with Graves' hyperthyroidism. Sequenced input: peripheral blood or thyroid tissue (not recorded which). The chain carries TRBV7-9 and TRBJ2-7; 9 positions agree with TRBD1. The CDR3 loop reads CASSRGTGSGTYEQYF. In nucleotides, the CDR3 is TGTGCCAGCAGCCGGGGGACAGGGTCAGGGACCTACGAGCAGTACTTC.